The next 11 T cell receptor beta chains were all read from a single sample in a study of CD8+CD57+ T cells in acquired aplastic anemia. The study profiled TCR beta VDJ and CDR3 using genomic DNA as template. From the reads, TCRdb called clonotypes with MiXCR, one entry per CDR3 protein. The sample lists approximately 200,000 distinct CDR3 sequences, roughly 57% occurring once. The sequenced sample consisted of sorted CD4+, CD8+, or CD8+CD57+ T cells (not recorded which) from PBMCs. The origin of the receptors is a human donor in good health.

The J gene is TRBJ2-3, the V gene TRBV11-3, with D possibly TRBD2 on 5 matching bases. The germline gives CDR1 SGHNT, CDR2 YENEEA. The V end was cut by 3 bases, the J end by 4 bases, with 11 bases between. The CDR3 is 14 amino acids. CDR3 sequence: CASSFGLAADTQYF. DNA of the CDR3: TGTGCCAGCAGCTTCGGACTGGCTGCAGATACGCAGTATTTT. The complete variable domain, with remaining parts taken from reference TRBV11-3 and TRBJ2-3, reads EAGVVQSPRYKIIEKKQPVAFWCNPISGHNTLYWYLQNLGQGPELLIRYENEEAVDDSQLPKDRFSAERLKGVDSTLKIQPAELGDSAVYLCASSFGLAADTQYFGPGTRLTVL.

The V call is TRBV20-1, the J call TRBJ2-1; possibly TRBD1 for D (6 bases). V lost 3 bases to trimming and J lost 2 bases, with 11 bases between them. The CDR3 spans 14 residues. The germline V gene encodes CDR1 DFQATT and CDR2 SNEGSKA (reference sequence). The CDR3 DNA reads TGCAGTGCTAGTACACAGGGACCCTACAATGAGCAGTTCTTC. Translation gives CSASTQGPYNEQFF.

The chain employs TRBV29-1 and TRBJ1-5; TRBD1 matches at 8 bases. CDR3 size: 13 residues. CDR1 and CDR2 (germline): SQVTM, ANQGSEA. Losses at the gene ends were 3 bases for V and 5 bases for J; bases not matched to a gene: 3. DNA for the CDR3: TGCAGCGTTGATGGACAGGGAGATCAGCCCCAGCATTTT. Encoded protein: CSVDGQGDQPQHF.

This chain links TRBV7-9 with TRBJ1-4; TRBD1 aligns across 7 bases. Germline CDR1 is SEHNR and CDR2 is FQNEAQ (reference sequence). The CDR3 contains 15 residues. V lost 5 bases to trimming and J lost 4 bases; unmatched junction nucleotides: 7. The CDR3 loop reads CASSLAGTDNEKLFF. CDR3 in DNA: TGTGCCAGCAGCCTCGCCGGGACAGATAATGAAAAACTGTTTTTT.

A remark on this clonotype: Mismatch with germline at one junction end may stem from a read error. The rearrangement joins TRBV29-1 to TRBJ1-5; D tentatively fits TRBD1 or TRBD2 (5 bases each). The J call is uncertain, as TRBJ2-3 better fits the DNA end. There are 11 residues in the CDR3. Germline lookup yields CDR1 SQVTM and CDR2 ANQGSEA. The DNA for the CDR3 is TGCAGCCTTGATGCCCCGGGGCCCCAGTATTTT. Its protein product is CSLDAPGPQYF.

The rearrangement joins TRBV10-3 to TRBJ1-5; 7 positions agree with TRBD1. CDR3 length: 12 residues. In germline, CDR1 is ENHRY, CDR2 SYGVKD. Unmatched junction bases numbered 4, after V lost 9 bases and J lost 5 bases. The CDR3 nucleotides are TGTGCCATAGGACAGGTAGATCAGCCCCAGCATTTT. Translated, it gives CAIGQVDQPQHF.

This chain uses TRBV7-2 with TRBJ2-7; weak D call: TRBD1 (6 bases). The CDR3 is made up of 13 amino acids. The ends were cut back, 1 base at V and 12 bases at J, with 16 bases in the middle. CDR1 is SGHTA and CDR2 is FQGNSA in the germline V gene. In DNA form, the CDR3 reads TGTGCCAGCAGCTTAGAGCTTCTTGGACAGATGTACTTC. This gives the protein CASSLELLGQMYF.

This clonotype has a count of ten or more. CDR3 protein: CASSPPITGETQYF. The CDR3 nucleotides are TGTGCCAGCAGTCCCCCCATTACCGGAGAGACCCAGTACTTC. The rearrangement links TRBV6-2 or TRBV6-3 to TRBJ2-5, with no clear D. The CDR3 extends over 14 amino acids. The V end was cut by 5 bases, the J end by 4 bases, with 14 bases between. The germline CDR1 and CDR2 sequences are MNHEY and SVGEGT.

The chain links TRBV6-5 to TRBJ1-2; D is possibly TRBD1 (5 bases). This CDR3 is 14 amino acids long. Per germline, CDR1 MNHEY and CDR2 SVGAGI. Trimming took 6 bases from V and 1 from J, leaving 12 bases between them. The CDR3 sequence: CASRRDGNNYGYTF. The DNA of the CDR3 is TGTGCCAGCAGGCGGGACGGTAATAACTATGGCTACACCTTC.

This sequence joins TRBV5-6 and TRBJ2-3; D is unresolved. This CDR3 is 13 amino acids long. Between the trimmed V and J ends, which lost 0 bases and 6 bases, there was a span of 8 bases. The V gene's germline CDR1 is SGHDT and CDR2 YYEEEE. The CDR3 loop reads CASSLGVRDTQYF. The CDR3 coding sequence is TGTGCCAGCAGCTTGGGGGTCAGGGATACGCAGTATTTT.

This clonotype appeared many times. The rearrangement joins TRBV6-5 to TRBJ2-4, with 8 bases aligning to TRBD2. The V gene end was trimmed by 8 bases and the J gene end by 1 base; junction bases not matched to a gene: 1. The V gene's germline CDR1 is MNHEY and CDR2 SVGAGI. The CDR3 covers 13 residues. CDR3 DNA sequence: TGTGCCAGCCGGGGGGGGGCCAAAAACATTCAGTACTTC. The encoded protein is CASRGGAKNIQYF.